This T cell receptor beta chain was recovered during a study of T cell responses to AZD1222 COVID-19 vaccine. Notes on this clone: The antigen is not known.

Sequenced by immunoSEQ multiplex PCR; TCRdb stores in-frame clones only, minus some. The table includes about 180,000 clones, approximately 90% detected once. The CDR3 sequence is 17 residues long. Germline values: CDR1 LNHDA, CDR2 SQIVND (reference sequence). V gave up 5 bases and J gave up 4 bases, with 22 bases separating them. The study, taken as a whole, reports: Regions 160-218 and 743-854 held dominance among vaccine-associated CD4 TCRs, which spanned spike. Repertoire sampling occurred only after the peak T cell response.

The chain uses TRBV19 and TRBJ2-3; D is unresolved. The clonotype was recovered from an adult in good health. The specimen was peripheral blood, collected on day 0 of AZD1222 vaccination. CDR3 sequence reads: CASSASSGQVVPDTQYF. In nucleotides, the CDR3 is TGTGCCAGTAGTGCAAGCTCGGGCCAGGTTGTTCCAGATACGCAGTATTTT.